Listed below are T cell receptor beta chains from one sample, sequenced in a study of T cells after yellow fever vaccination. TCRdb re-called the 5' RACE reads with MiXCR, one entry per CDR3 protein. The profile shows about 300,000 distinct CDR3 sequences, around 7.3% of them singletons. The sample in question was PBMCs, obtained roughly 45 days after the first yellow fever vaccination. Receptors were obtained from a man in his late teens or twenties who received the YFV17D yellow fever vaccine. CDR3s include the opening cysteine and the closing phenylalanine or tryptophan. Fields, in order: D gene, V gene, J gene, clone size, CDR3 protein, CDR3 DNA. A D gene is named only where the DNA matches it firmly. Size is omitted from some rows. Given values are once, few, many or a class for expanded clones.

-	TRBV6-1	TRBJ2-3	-	CASSPSGGRPDTQYF	TGTGCCAGCAGTCCATCCGGCGGACGGCCAGATACGCAGTATTTT
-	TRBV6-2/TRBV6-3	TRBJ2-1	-	CASSSRERALSYNEQFF	TGTGCCAGCAGTTCCCGGGAAAGGGCCCTCTCCTACAATGAGCAGTTCTTC
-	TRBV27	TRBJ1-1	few	CASSLQGPRRAFF	TGTGCCAGCAGTTTACAAGGCCCGAGGCGGGCTTTCTTT
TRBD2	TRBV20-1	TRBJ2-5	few	CSARGSGGPGETQYF	TGCAGTGCTAGGGGTAGCGGGGGGCCGGGAGAGACCCAGTACTTC
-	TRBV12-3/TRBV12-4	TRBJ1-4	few	CASSLRTNEKLFF	TGTGCCAGCAGTTTAAGGACTAATGAAAAACTGTTTTTT
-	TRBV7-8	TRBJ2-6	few	CASSPLQGPSGANVLTF	TGTGCCAGCAGCCCCCTACAGGGACCCTCTGGGGCCAACGTCCTGACTTTC
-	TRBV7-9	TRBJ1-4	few	CASSEPGAEKLFF	TGTGCCAGCAGCGAACCCGGGGCTGAAAAACTGTTTTTT
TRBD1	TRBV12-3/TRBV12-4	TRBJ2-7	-	CASSITGESYEQYF	TGTGCCAGCAGTATTACAGGGGAATCCTACGAGCAGTACTTC
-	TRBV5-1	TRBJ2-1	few	CASSLWSEQFF	TGCGCCAGCAGCTTGTGGTCTGAGCAGTTCTTC
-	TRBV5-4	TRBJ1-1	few	CASSLDGPLMNTEAFF	TGTGCCAGCAGCTTAGACGGCCCGCTTATGAACACTGAAGCTTTCTTT
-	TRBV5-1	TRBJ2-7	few	CASRRAQEGAYEQYF	TGCGCCAGCAGGCGCGCCCAGGAAGGGGCCTACGAGCAGTACTTC
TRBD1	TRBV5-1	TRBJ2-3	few	CASGRDSDTDTQYF	TGCGCCAGCGGTCGGGACAGTGACACAGATACGCAGTATTTT
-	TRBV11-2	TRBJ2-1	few	CASSMDGYNEQFF	TGTGCCAGCAGCATGGACGGTTACAATGAGCAGTTCTTC
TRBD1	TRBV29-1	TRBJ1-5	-	CSAGAGGNQPQHF	TGCAGCGCGGGGGCAGGGGGAAATCAGCCCCAGCATTTT
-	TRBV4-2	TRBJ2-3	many	CASSQTGQARSTDTQYF	TGTGCCAGCAGCCAGACGGGACAAGCTCGTTCCACAGATACGCAGTATTTT
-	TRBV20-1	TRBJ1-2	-	CSARSGGYGYTF	TGCAGTGCTAGATCGGGGGGCTATGGCTACACCTTC
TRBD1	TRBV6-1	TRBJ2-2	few	CAFRDRLTGELFF	TGTGCCTTCCGGGACAGGCTCACCGGGGAGCTGTTTTTT
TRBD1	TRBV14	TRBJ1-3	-	CASSRTGDGNTIYF	TGCGCCAGCAGCCGGACAGGGGATGGAAACACCATATATTTT
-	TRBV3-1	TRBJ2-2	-	CASSQDSGVRGARTGELFF	TGTGCCAGCAGCCAAGATTCGGGCGTAAGGGGGGCGAGGACCGGGGAGCTGTTTTTT
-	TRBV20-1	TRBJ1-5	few	CSARSTGLAQPQHF	TGCAGTGCTAGGTCAACAGGGTTAGCTCAGCCCCAGCATTTT
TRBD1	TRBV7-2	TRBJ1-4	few	CASSLRQGWNEKLFF	TGTGCCAGCAGCCTAAGACAGGGTTGGAATGAAAAACTGTTTTTT
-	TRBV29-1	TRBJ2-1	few	CSVETGAPHEQFF	TGCAGCGTTGAAACGGGGGCGCCGCATGAGCAGTTCTTC
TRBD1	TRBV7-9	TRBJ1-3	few	CASSFLTGQKTGNTIYF	TGTGCCAGCAGCTTCCTAACGGGACAGAAGACTGGAAACACCATATATTTT
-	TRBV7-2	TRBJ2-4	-	CASSRDPETGQYF	TGTGCCAGCAGCCGAGACCCTGAGACCGGTCAGTACTTC
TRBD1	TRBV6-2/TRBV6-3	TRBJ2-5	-	CASSLGTETETQYF	TGTGCCAGCAGCCTAGGGACAGAAACGGAGACCCAGTACTTC
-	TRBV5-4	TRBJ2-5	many	CASSLDLHQETQYF	TGTGCCAGCAGCTTGGATCTTCACCAAGAGACCCAGTACTTC
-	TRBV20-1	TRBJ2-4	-	CSARDHDREGTKNIQYF	TGCAGTGCTAGAGATCATGACAGGGAGGGAACCAAAAACATTCAGTACTTC
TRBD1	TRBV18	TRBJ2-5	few	CASSPPQGRRVREEETQYF	TGTGCCAGCTCACCGCCACAGGGGCGGCGGGTTCGCGAGGAAGAGACCCAGTACTTC
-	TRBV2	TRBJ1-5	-	CASKDDNNQPQHF	TGTGCCAGCAAGGACGATAACAATCAGCCCCAGCATTTT
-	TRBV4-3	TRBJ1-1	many	CASSQDEYRVTEAFF	TGCGCCAGCAGCCAAGATGAATACAGGGTCACTGAAGCTTTCTTT
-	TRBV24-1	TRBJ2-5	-	CATSDSPETQYF	TGTGCCACCAGTGATTCACCAGAGACCCAGTACTTC
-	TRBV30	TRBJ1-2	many	CAWAGVSYGYTF	TGTGCCTGGGCAGGGGTCTCCTATGGCTACACCTTC
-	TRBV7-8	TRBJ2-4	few	CASSLGPAAKNIQYF	TGTGCCAGCAGTTTGGGGCCCGCGGCCAAAAACATTCAGTACTTC
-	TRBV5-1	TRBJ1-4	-	CASSLGLLNEKLFF	TGCGCCAGCAGCTTGGGACTGCTAAATGAAAAACTGTTTTTT
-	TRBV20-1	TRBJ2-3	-	CSARDPSGASTDTQYF	TGCAGTGCTAGAGATCCCAGCGGTGCTAGCACAGATACGCAGTATTTT
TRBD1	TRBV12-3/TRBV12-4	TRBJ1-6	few	CASSFRGLNSPLHF	TGTGCCAGCAGTTTTAGGGGGCTTAATTCACCCCTCCACTTT
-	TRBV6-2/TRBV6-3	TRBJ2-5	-	CASSYPLGSRTETQYF	TGTGCCAGCAGCTACCCTCTGGGTAGCCGTACCGAGACCCAGTACTTC
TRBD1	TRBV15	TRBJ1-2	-	CATSRDMGQGGGYTF	TGTGCCACCAGCAGAGATATGGGACAGGGCGGGGGCTACACCTTC
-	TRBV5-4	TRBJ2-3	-	CASSLELEKGTDTQYF	TGTGCCAGCAGCTTGGAGCTGGAAAAGGGCACAGATACGCAGTATTTT
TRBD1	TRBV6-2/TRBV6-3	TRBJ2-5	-	CASSYERGLEETQYF	TGTGCCAGCAGTTATGAGAGGGGGCTGGAGGAGACCCAGTACTTC
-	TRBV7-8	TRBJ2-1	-	CAISARLLGYNEQFF	TGTGCCATCAGCGCCCGGCTCCTCGGCTACAATGAGCAGTTCTTC